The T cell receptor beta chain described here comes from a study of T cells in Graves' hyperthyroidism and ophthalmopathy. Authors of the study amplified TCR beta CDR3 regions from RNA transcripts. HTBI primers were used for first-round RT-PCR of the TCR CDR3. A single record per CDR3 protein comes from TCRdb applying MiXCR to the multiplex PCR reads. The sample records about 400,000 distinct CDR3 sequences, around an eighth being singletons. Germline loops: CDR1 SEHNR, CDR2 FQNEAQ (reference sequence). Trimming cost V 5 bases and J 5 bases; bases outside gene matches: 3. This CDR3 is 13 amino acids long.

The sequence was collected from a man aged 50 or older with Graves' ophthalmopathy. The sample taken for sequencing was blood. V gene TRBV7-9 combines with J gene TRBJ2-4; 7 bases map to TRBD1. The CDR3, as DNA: TGTGCCAGCAGCAAAACAGGGGAAAACATTCAGTACTTC. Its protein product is CASSKTGENIQYF. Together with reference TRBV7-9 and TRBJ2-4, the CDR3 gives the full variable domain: DTGVSQNPRHKITKRGQNVTFRCDPISEHNRLYWYRQTLGQGPEFLTYFQNEAQLEKSRLLSDRFSAERPKGSFSTLEIQRTEQGDSAMYLCASSKTGENIQYFGAGTRLSVL.